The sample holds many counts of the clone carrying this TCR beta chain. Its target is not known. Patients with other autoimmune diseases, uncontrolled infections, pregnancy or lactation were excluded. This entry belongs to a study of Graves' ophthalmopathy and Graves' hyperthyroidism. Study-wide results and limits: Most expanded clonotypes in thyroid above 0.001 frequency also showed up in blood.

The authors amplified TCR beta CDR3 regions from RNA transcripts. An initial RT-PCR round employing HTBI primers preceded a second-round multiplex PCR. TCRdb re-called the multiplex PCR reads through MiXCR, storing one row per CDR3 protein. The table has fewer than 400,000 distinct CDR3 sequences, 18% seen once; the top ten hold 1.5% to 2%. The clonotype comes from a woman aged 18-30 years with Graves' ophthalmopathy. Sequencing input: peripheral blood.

This CDR3 reads CASSGINYGYTF. The CDR3 region has the DNA TGTGCCAGCAGTGGGATTAACTATGGCTACACCTTC. The V gene is TRBV12-3 or TRBV12-4, the J gene TRBJ1-2; D is uncertain. The CDR3 sequence is 12 residues long. V lost 5 bases and J lost 1, with 5 bases in between.